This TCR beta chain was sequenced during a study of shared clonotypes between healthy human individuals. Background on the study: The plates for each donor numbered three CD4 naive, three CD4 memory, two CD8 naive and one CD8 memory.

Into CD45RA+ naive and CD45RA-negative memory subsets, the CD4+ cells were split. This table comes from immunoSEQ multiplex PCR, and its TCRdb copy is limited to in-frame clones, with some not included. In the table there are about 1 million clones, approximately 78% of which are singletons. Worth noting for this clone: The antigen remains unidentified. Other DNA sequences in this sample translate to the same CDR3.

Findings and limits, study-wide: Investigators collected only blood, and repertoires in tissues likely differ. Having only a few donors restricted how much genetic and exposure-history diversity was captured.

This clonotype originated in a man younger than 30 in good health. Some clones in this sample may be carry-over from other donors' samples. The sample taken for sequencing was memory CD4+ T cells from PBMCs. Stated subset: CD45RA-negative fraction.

The CDR3 spells CASSFLNYGYTF. The CDR3 region has the DNA TGTGCCAGCAGTTTTCTTAACTATGGCTACACCTTC. V usage is TRBV28 and J usage is TRBJ1-2; D is undetermined. Germline V CDR1 and CDR2: MDHEN, SYDVKM. V lost 3 bases and J 1 base, leaving 3 bases between the germline ends. The CDR3 loop spans 12 amino acids.